The T cell receptor (beta chain) described here comes from a study of blood T cell repertoires in COVID-19. Looking at the study overall: COVID-19 samples, acute and convalescent, were from the United States, Italy and Spain.

This clone occurred once. V gave up 2 bases and J gave up 2 bases, with 12 bases separating them. Germline loops: CDR1 MNHEY, CDR2 SVGEGT. The CDR3 spans 15 residues. As originally analysed: It was from reference gene primer amplification that nucleated cell counts were estimated. Assay used: immunoSEQ multiplex PCR; TCRdb lists only in-frame clones, some missing. V, J and clone size were drawn from that table, and D and trimming were deduced from the DNA. The table records 160,000 or so clones, roughly 83% of them present only once. The sequenced sample was peripheral blood. This chain links TRBV6-2 or TRBV6-3 with TRBJ1-1; D ambiguous. This TCR was recovered from a human donor in a cohort sampled during active COVID-19. Written as DNA, the CDR3 is TGTGCCAGCAGTTACGTAGGAAGACTTAACACTGAAGCTTTCTTT. Residues: CASSYVGRLNTEAFF.